The 4 T cell receptor beta chains below come from one sample, sequenced in a study of regulatory T cells in long-lasting Graves disease. Described time point: newly diagnosed GD, antithyroid drugs for less than 3 months. Extracted RNA from PBMCs served as the source of the TCR library. Arm-PCR of CDR3 regions with iRepertoire HTBI primers generated TCR beta libraries. TCRdb re-analysed the multiplex PCR reads in MiXCR, keeping a single row per CDR3 protein. Of over 450,000 distinct CDR3 sequences in the sample, more than 10% were seen once. This sample also belongs to another study, concerning T cells in Graves' hyperthyroidism and ophthalmopathy.

The sequenced sample was peripheral blood mononuclear cells (PBMCs), obtained at new diagnosis, from a patient treated with antithyroid drugs. The receptors stem from a woman aged 30 to 39 with Graves disease.

This clonotype was detected many times. The rearrangement joins TRBV18 to TRBJ1-2; D is possibly TRBD1 (6 bases). Germline V gives CDR1 KGHSH, CDR2 LQKENI. V lost 5 bases to trimming and J lost 3 bases, with 13 bases between them. This CDR3 contains 14 residues. The CDR3 reads CASSATGGDYGYTF. For the CDR3, the DNA is TGTGCCAGCTCAGCGACGGGGGGCGACTATGGCTACACCTTC. Based on the CDR3 plus reference TRBV18 and TRBJ1-2, the full variable domain is NAGVMQNPRHLVRRRGQEARLRCSPMKGHSHVYWYRQLPEEGLKFMVYLQKENIIDESGMPKERFSAEFPKEGPSILRIQQVVRGDSAAYFCASSATGGDYGYTFGSGTRLTVV.

For this clonotype: A much larger clone lies one base from this, so it may be a read error. The chain has TRBV6-2 or TRBV6-3 and TRBJ1-2, with D maybe TRBD1 (6 bases). V was trimmed by 6 bases and J by 3 bases, leaving 14 bases between them. The CDR3 totals 14 residues. Germline values: CDR1 MNHEY, CDR2 SVGEGT. CDR3 in amino acids: CASSGQLGDYGYTF. As DNA, the CDR3 is TGTGCCAGCAGCGGACAGCTTGGTGACTATGGCTACACCTTC.

The gene calls are TRBV6-5 and TRBJ2-7; TRBD2 matches at 8 bases. In germline, CDR1 is MNHEY, CDR2 SVGAGI. The V and J ends lost 2 bases and 5 bases, in that order; junction bases with no gene match: 17. CDR3 length equals 18 residues. Written as DNA, the CDR3 is TGTGCCAGCAGTTACAGGGTTTTACGCCGGGACGGGGGGGACGAGCAGTACTTC. Its protein is CASSYRVLRRDGGDEQYF.

This clonotype was recorded at least ten times. V and J are TRBV4-2 and TRBJ2-1; TRBD2 agrees at 8 bases. With 0 bases clipped from V and 2 bases from J, the junction kept 6 bases outside the gene matches. The CDR3 extends over 17 amino acids. Germline-derived CDR1 and CDR2 are LGHNA and YNFKEQ. CDR3 region: CASSQEERTSPYNEQFF. CDR3 DNA: TGTGCCAGCAGCCAAGAGGAGCGGACTAGCCCCTACAATGAGCAGTTCTTC.